This T cell receptor (beta chain) was found in a study of preoperative IRX-2 immunotherapy in early breast cancer. Data came from immunoSEQ multiplex PCR; TCRdb stores just in-frame clones and leaves some out. The data show approximately 24,000 clones, roughly four fifths seen once. Documented treatment: preoperative locoregional IRX-2 cytokine immunotherapy. Patients received preoperative, locoregional IRX-2 cytokine immunotherapy in a phase Ib study. The CDR3 has 13 amino acids. Germline V CDR1 and CDR2: WSHSY, SAAADI. The germline V and J ends were trimmed by 6 bases and 2 bases, with 10 bases remaining between them.

Source: lymph node tissue, taken after IRX-2 immunotherapy. This chain uses TRBV10-2 with TRBJ1-1; D not certain. The source is a human donor with breast cancer. Written as DNA, the CDR3 is TGCGCCAGCAGCCCTCGGTCAAACACTGAAGCTTTCTTT. Amino acids: CASSPRSNTEAFF.